A single sample is the source of the 17 T cell receptor beta chains below, sequenced in a study of post-analysis software for immune sequencing data. Study observations and caveats: TRBV5-6, TRBV5-1 and TRBV20-1 belonged to a set of roughly five TRBV segments that were more frequent in patients than controls.

Prepared TCR beta cDNA libraries contained unique molecular identifiers. Using its own MiXCR run on the PCR reads, TCRdb lists one record per CDR3 protein. Of over 150,000 distinct CDR3 sequences listed, about 29% are singletons. These receptors' antigens are unknown. Sequenced input: blood. The receptor set was obtained from a girl aged 10 to 17 with multiple sclerosis.

The chain couples TRBV27 to TRBJ2-4; 9 positions match TRBD2. The trim removed 1 base at V and 2 bases at J, leaving 6 bases unmatched. In germline, CDR1 is MNHEY, CDR2 SMNVEV (reference sequence). The CDR3 runs to 17 residues. As DNA, the CDR3 is TGTGCCAGCAGTTTATTTGGTAGCGGGAGATCCAAAAACATTCAGTACTTC. Translated, it gives CASSLFGSGRSKNIQYF.

This chain links TRBV20-1 with TRBJ1-5; D uncertain. V gave up 0 bases and J gave up 0 bases, with 15 bases separating them. The CDR3 contains 17 residues. Germline V lookup: CDR1 DFQATT, CDR2 SNEGSKA (reference sequence). In DNA form, the CDR3 reads TGCAGTGCTAGAGAACCCCATTGGGCCGATAGCAATCAGCCCCAGCATTTT. This codes for CSAREPHWADSNQPQHF.

This clonotype has at least ten counts. CDR3 in DNA: TGTGCCAGCGACATGAGCAATGAGCAGTTCTTC. Its translation is CASDMSNEQFF. The chain employs TRBV7-9 and TRBJ2-1; D remains ambiguous. Trimming stripped 8 bases from V and 6 bases from J, with 8 bases between. The CDR3 loop spans 11 amino acids. From germline, CDR1 is SEHNR and CDR2 FQNEAQ (reference sequence).

Remarks on this clonotype: The junction shows a germline mismatch at one end, possibly a read error. J is TRBJ2-3 and V is TRBV2; D gene uncertain. Germline CDR1 SNHLY, CDR2 FYNNEI. This CDR3 is 16 amino acids long. CDR3 region: CAGSLNPRLVADTQYF. For the CDR3, the DNA is TGTGCCGGCAGCCTGAACCCCCGGCTAGTGGCAGATACGCAGTATTTT.

V and J are TRBV12-3 or TRBV12-4 and TRBJ1-1; D is unresolved. Trimming took 11 bases from V and 1 from J, leaving 17 bases between them. The length of the CDR3 is 14 residues. CDR3 in amino acids: CAGTYLKGNTEAFF. CDR3 coding DNA: TGTGCCGGCACCTATTTGAAGGGGAACACTGAAGCTTTCTTT.

The chain employs TRBV7-2 and TRBJ1-2; D possibly corresponds to TRBD1 (5 bases). The CDR3 sequence is 14 residues long. Germline CDR1 reads SGHTA; CDR2 reads FQGNSA. V was clipped by 3 bases and J by 2 bases, with 10 bases between them. CDR3 DNA: TGTGCCAGCAGCTTCGTTGGGGCAAACTATGGCTACACCTTC. Amino acids: CASSFVGANYGYTF.

The V gene is TRBV28, the J gene TRBJ2-1, with D uncertain. V lost 6 bases, J lost 10 bases, and 25 bases lay in between. In germline, CDR1 is MDHEN, CDR2 SYDVKM. The CDR3 runs to 16 residues. CDR3 sequence: CASRMTRVATGHEQFF. The DNA of the CDR3 is TGTGCCAGCAGGATGACCCGGGTGGCGACGGGCCACGAGCAGTTCTTC.

In its sample, this clonotype was seen a few times. This chain uses TRBV5-1 with TRBJ2-1; 9 bases are shared with TRBD2. This CDR3 contains 14 residues. In germline, CDR1 is SGHRS, CDR2 YFSETQ. V trimming: 2 bases; J trimming: 5 bases; junction bases outside the gene matches: 2. CDR3: CASSLAGGNNEQFF. The CDR3 DNA follows: TGCGCCAGCAGCTTAGCGGGAGGAAACAATGAGCAGTTCTTC.

This clonotype showed up many times. The chain uses TRBV13 and TRBJ2-7, with TRBD2 matching 11 bases. Germline loops: CDR1 PRHDT, CDR2 FYEKMQ (reference sequence). The CDR3 consists of 15 residues. V lost 5 bases, J lost 3 bases, and 6 bases stayed unmatched. For the CDR3, the DNA is TGTGCCAGCAGCGAAAAGGGACTAGCGGTCTACGAGCAGTACTTC. Its translation is CASSEKGLAVYEQYF. The full variable domain, in which reference TRBV13 and TRBJ2-7 provide the parts outside the CDR3, is AAGVIQSPRHLIKEKRETATLKCYPIPRHDTVYWYQQGPGQDPQFLISFYEKMQSDKGSIPDRFSAQQFSDYHSELNMSSLELGDSALYFCASSEKGLAVYEQYFGPGTRLTVT.

V usage is TRBV5-1 and J usage is TRBJ1-1; TRBD1 matches 7 bases. Germline values: CDR1 SGHRS, CDR2 YFSETQ. The CDR3 covers 15 residues. The trim removed 7 bases at V and 0 bases at J, leaving 9 bases unmatched. In DNA form, the CDR3 reads TGCGCCAGCCGGGGGGACAGCAACATGAACACTGAAGCTTTCTTT. As protein: CASRGDSNMNTEAFF.

In its sample, this clonotype was seen a few times. The chain joins TRBV27 to TRBJ1-4, with D possibly TRBD1 on 6 matching bases. The CDR3 has 16 amino acids. The germline V gene has CDR1 MNHEY and CDR2 SMNVEV (reference sequence). Trimming pared 5 bases from V and 8 bases from J, leaving 21 bases between. The CDR3 DNA follows: TGTGCCAGCAGTCACGCTTCCAGGGGCAAAAGGGAAAAACTGTTTTTT. Translating gives CASSHASRGKREKLFF.

Ten or more counts support this clonotype. The chain links TRBV11-2 to TRBJ2-1, with 8 bases that match TRBD1. Germline V gene data show CDR1 as SGHAT and CDR2 as FQNNGV. The CDR3 is 15 amino acids. V shed 1 base, J shed 8 bases, and the junction held 7 bases outside the gene matches. The DNA for the CDR3 is TGTGCCAGCAGCTTAGCTGTGACAGGGGCGGATGAGCAGTTCTTC. Amino acid sequence: CASSLAVTGADEQFF. The whole variable domain, filled in from reference TRBV11-2 and TRBJ2-1, reads EAGVAQSPRYKIIEKRQSVAFWCNPISGHATLYWYQQILGQGPKLLIQFQNNGVVDDSQLPKDRFSAERLKGVDSTLKIQPAKLEDSAVYLCASSLAVTGADEQFFGPGTRLTVL.

Comments on this clonotype: This could be a read error, since a much larger clone is one nucleotide away. The chain is built from TRBV7-9 and TRBJ1-2; D not resolved. CDR1 and CDR2 from the germline V gene are SEHNR and FQNEAQ (reference sequence). The CDR3 is made up of 15 amino acids. In DNA, the CDR3 is TGTGCCGGCAGCTTATTCCCAGAGGGCGGCTATGGCTACACCTTC. This gives the protein CAGSLFPEGGYGYTF.

The V gene is TRBV3-1, the J gene TRBJ2-7, with D possibly matching TRBD1 (5 bases). Germline CDR1 is LGHDT and CDR2 is YNNKEL (reference sequence). V gave up 4 bases and J gave up 2 bases, with 15 bases separating them. The CDR3 covers 15 residues. Here the CDR3 reads CASSPRSRVTYEQYF. CDR3 coding DNA: TGTGCCAGCAGCCCAAGGTCCAGGGTCACCTACGAGCAGTACTTC.

The CDR3: CSAKRSGKYEQYF. Here the CDR3 DNA reads TGCAGTGCAAAGAGGTCGGGCAAATACGAGCAGTACTTC. The rearrangement links TRBV20-1 to TRBJ2-4; D ambiguous. The tail of the sequence fits TRBJ2-7 better, so the J call may be wrong. This CDR3 is 13 amino acids long. Per the germline V gene, CDR1 is DFQATT and CDR2 is SNEGSKA (reference sequence).

This clonotype was counted many times. The chain employs TRBV7-9 and TRBJ1-4, with TRBD1 matching 7 bases. Trimming at V came to 4 bases and at J to 4 bases, leaving 12 bases not matched to a gene. The CDR3 length is 17 residues. Germline V lookup: CDR1 SEHNR, CDR2 FQNEAQ (reference sequence). For the CDR3, the DNA is TGTGCCAGCAGCTCGTCCGTTGACAGGGCCAATAATGAAAAACTGTTTTTT. Translation: CASSSSVDRANNEKLFF.

This clonotype was seen only a few times. The rearrangement joins TRBV24-1 to TRBJ2-1; D perhaps matches TRBD2 (6 bases). The CDR3 runs to 16 residues. V was cut by 4 bases and J by 9 bases, with 21 bases left in between. Per the germline V gene, CDR1 is KGHDR and CDR2 is SFDVKD. The CDR3 sequence is CATSDLELAGRSEQFF. CDR3 nucleotide sequence: TGTGCCACCAGTGACCTCGAACTAGCCGGAAGAAGTGAGCAGTTCTTC.